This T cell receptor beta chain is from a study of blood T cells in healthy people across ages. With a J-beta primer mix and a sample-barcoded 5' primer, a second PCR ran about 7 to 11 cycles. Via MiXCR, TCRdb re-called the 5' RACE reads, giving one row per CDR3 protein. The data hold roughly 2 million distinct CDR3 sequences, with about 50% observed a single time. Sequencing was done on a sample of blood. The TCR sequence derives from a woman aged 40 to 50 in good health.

CDR3 region: CSVEARADRAEETQYF. DNA for the CDR3: TGCAGCGTTGAAGCCAGGGCGGACAGGGCTGAAGAGACCCAGTACTTC. V gene TRBV29-1 combines with J gene TRBJ2-5; 8 bases line up with TRBD1. The germline V gene has CDR1 SQVTM and CDR2 ANQGSEA. Germline trimming cut 1 base from V and 3 bases from J; bases unmatched to any gene: 10. The CDR3 has 16 residues.